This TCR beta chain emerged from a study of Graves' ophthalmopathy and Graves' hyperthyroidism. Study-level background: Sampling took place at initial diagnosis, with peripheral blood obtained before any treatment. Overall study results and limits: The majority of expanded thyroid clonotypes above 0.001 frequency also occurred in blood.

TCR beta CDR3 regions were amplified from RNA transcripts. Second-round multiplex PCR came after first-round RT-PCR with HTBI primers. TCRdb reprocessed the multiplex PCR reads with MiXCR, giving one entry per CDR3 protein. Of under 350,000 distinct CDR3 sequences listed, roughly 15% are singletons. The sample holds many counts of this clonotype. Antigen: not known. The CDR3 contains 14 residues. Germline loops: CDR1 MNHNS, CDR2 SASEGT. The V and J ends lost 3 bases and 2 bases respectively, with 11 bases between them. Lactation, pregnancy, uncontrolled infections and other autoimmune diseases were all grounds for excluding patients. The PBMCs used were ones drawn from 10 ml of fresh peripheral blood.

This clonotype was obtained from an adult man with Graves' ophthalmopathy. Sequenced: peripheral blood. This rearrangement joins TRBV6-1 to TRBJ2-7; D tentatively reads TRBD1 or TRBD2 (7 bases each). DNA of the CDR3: TGTGCCAGCAGTGACAGGGGGGGCACCTACGAGCAGTACTTC. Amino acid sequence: CASSDRGGTYEQYF.